Shown below are 9 T cell receptor beta chains from a single sample sequenced in a study of blood T cells in healthy people across ages. A second PCR, run for about 7 to 11 cycles, used a sample-barcoded 5' primer plus a J-beta primer mix. Via MiXCR, TCRdb re-called the 5' RACE reads, giving one row per CDR3 protein. In the table there are 910,000 or so distinct CDR3 sequences, roughly 51% of which are singletons. The specimen sequenced was blood. All receptors come from a woman aged 55-75 years in good health.

The chain combines TRBV28 with TRBJ2-7; 10 bases are shared with TRBD2. This CDR3 region has 16 residues. Losses at the gene ends were 4 bases for V and 4 bases for J; bases not matched to a gene: 10. Germline CDR1 and CDR2: MDHEN and SYDVKM. CDR3 in DNA: TGTGCCAGCAGTTCCGCCTCGGCTAGCGGGGGTTACGAGCAGTACTTC. This sequence encodes CASSSASASGGYEQYF.

CDR3 nucleotides: TGTGCCAGCAGCGATCGACAGGGGGGAAACTATGGCTACACCTTC. Translation gives CASSDRQGGNYGYTF. J is TRBJ1-2 and V is TRBV7-9; 9 bases are shared with TRBD1. The V gene's germline CDR1 is SEHNR and CDR2 FQNEAQ (reference sequence). This CDR3 comprises 15 residues. V lost 5 bases, J lost 2 bases, and 6 bases stayed unmatched. Supplemented by reference TRBV7-9 and TRBJ1-2, the full variable domain reads DTGVSQNPRHKITKRGQNVTFRCDPISEHNRLYWYRQTLGQGPEFLTYFQNEAQLEKSRLLSDRFSAERPKGSFSTLEIQRTEQGDSAMYLCASSDRQGGNYGYTFGSGTRLTVV.

The genes are TRBV2 and TRBJ1-2, with 8 bases aligning to TRBD1. The CDR3 runs to 15 residues. V lost 7 bases and J lost 5; bases outside the gene matches: 12. Per the germline V gene, CDR1 is SNHLY and CDR2 is FYNNEI. The CDR3 spells CASTNTGTGLYGYTF. As DNA, the CDR3 is TGTGCCAGCACCAACACCGGGACAGGATTGTATGGCTACACCTTC.

The genes are TRBV9 and TRBJ1-1; the match to TRBD1 covers 7 bases. This CDR3 has 16 amino acids. The V gene's germline CDR1 is SGDLS and CDR2 YYNGEE. V lost 4 bases to trimming and J lost 2 bases; unmatched junction nucleotides: 11. CDR3 DNA: TGTGCCAGCAGCCTAGGCCCTACAGGGGCCAACACTGAAGCTTTCTTT. It codes for CASSLGPTGANTEAFF.

CDR3 amino acids: CASSKGTSGSYEQYF. The DNA of the CDR3 is TGTGCCAGCAGTAAGGGGACTAGCGGATCCTACGAGCAGTACTTC. The chain links TRBV6-2 or TRBV6-3 to TRBJ2-7, with 11 bases fitting TRBD2. V dropped 5 bases and J dropped 1; count of bases not matched to a gene: 4. The germline V gene has CDR1 MNHEY and CDR2 SVGEGT. The CDR3 is 15 residues long.

This clonotype was found a few times. The V and J genes are TRBV5-1 and TRBJ2-7, with TRBD2 matching over 10 bases. Germline V gives CDR1 SGHRS, CDR2 YFSETQ. The CDR3 loop spans 19 amino acids. V lost 2 bases and J lost 0; bases outside the gene matches: 14. The CDR3, as DNA: TGCGCCAGCAGCTTTTCGCCGGGACTAGCGATTGCGAGCTCCTACGAGCAGTACTTC. Residues: CASSFSPGLAIASSYEQYF.

The chain joins TRBV7-8 to TRBJ1-1; D might be TRBD1 (5 bases). The ends were cut back, 7 bases at V and 2 bases at J, with 17 bases in the middle. Germline assignment: CDR1 SGHVS and CDR2 FQNEAQ. CDR3 size: 15 residues. Written as DNA, the CDR3 is TGTGCCAGCACCCCGGAGGCAGGGTTTAACACTGAAGCTTTCTTT. This encodes CASTPEAGFNTEAFF. Supplemented by reference TRBV7-8 and TRBJ1-1, the full variable domain reads GAGVSQSPRYKVAKRGQDVALRCDPISGHVSLFWYQQALGQGPEFLTYFQNEAQLDKSGLPSDRFFAERPEGSVSTLKIQRTQQEDSAVYLCASTPEAGFNTEAFFGQGTRLTVV.

The chain combines TRBV16 with TRBJ2-3; 7 bases align to TRBD1. The V gene end was trimmed by 5 bases and the J gene end by 4 bases; junction bases not matched to a gene: 3. The CDR3 runs 13 residues. Germline lookup yields CDR1 KGHSY and CDR2 FQNENV. The CDR3 reads CASSARGPDTQYF. The CDR3 DNA reads TGTGCCAGCAGCGCGAGGGGGCCAGATACGCAGTATTTT.

The chain has TRBV11-2 and TRBJ2-4; D is perhaps TRBD1 (6 bases). The J call is doubtful: the DNA matches TRBJ2-7 better. There are 13 residues in the CDR3. Germline V gene sequence: CDR1 SGHAT, CDR2 FQNNGV. The CDR3 region has the DNA TGTGCCAGCAGCTGGGGGACACAATACGAGCAGTACTTC. Translated: CASSWGTQYEQYF.